The next 24 T cell receptor beta chains were all read from a single sample in a study of CD8 T cells in Susac syndrome. cDNA came from about 0.46 to 1 ug RNA primed by random hexamers. TCRdb reanalysed the immunoSEQ multiplex PCR reads using MiXCR and keeps one entry per CDR3 protein. The table lists 70,000 to 100,000 distinct CDR3 sequences, 95% to 97% of them singletons. Sequenced: CD8+ T cells from PBMCs. The source is a human donor with Susac syndrome.

The chain carries TRBV7-9 and TRBJ2-5; 9 bases are a match to TRBD1. The ends lost 5 bases at V and 2 bases at J; junction bases unmatched: 6. Per the germline V gene, CDR1 is SEHNR and CDR2 is FQNEAQ (reference sequence). This CDR3 spans 15 amino acids. CDR3 amino acids: CASSLTGGDQETQYF. The CDR3 nucleotides are TGTGCCAGCAGCCTGACAGGGGGGGATCAAGAGACCCAGTACTTC. Full variable domain (remainder filled in from reference TRBV7-9 and TRBJ2-5): DTGVSQNPRHKITKRGQNVTFRCDPISEHNRLYWYRQTLGQGPEFLTYFQNEAQLEKSRLLSDRFSAERPKGSFSTLEIQRTEQGDSAMYLCASSLTGGDQETQYFGPGTRLLVL.

J is TRBJ2-1 and V is TRBV4-1; TRBD1 aligns across 9 bases. The CDR3 runs to 15 residues. Trimming removed 1 base from V and 4 bases from J; junction bases left unmatched: 2. Germline CDR1 and CDR2: MGHRA and YSYEKL. Here the CDR3 reads CASSQGQGGYNEQFF. In nucleotides, the CDR3 is TGCGCCAGCAGCCAAGGACAGGGGGGGTACAATGAGCAGTTCTTC.

This chain joins TRBV28 and TRBJ1-1, with a possible D match to TRBD1 (5 bases). Germline V gene data show CDR1 as MDHEN and CDR2 as SYDVKM. The CDR3 length is 14 residues. V lost 6 bases and J lost 6, with 17 bases in between. The CDR3 spells CASRGRQSRAEAFF. The CDR3 nucleotides read TGTGCCAGCAGGGGACGACAATCACGGGCTGAAGCTTTCTTT.

The gene calls are TRBV19 and TRBJ2-5, with D possibly being TRBD1 (7 bases). This CDR3 spans 13 amino acids. In germline, CDR1 is LNHDA, CDR2 SQIVND (reference sequence). Deletions cut 9 bases from V and 4 bases from J, with 15 bases between. CDR3 region: CASRQGGGETQYF. CDR3 DNA sequence: TGTGCCAGCCGACAGGGAGGAGGAGAGACCCAGTACTTC.

The chain recombines TRBV9 with TRBJ1-4, with 8 bases matching TRBD1. This CDR3 is 15 amino acids long. V shed 3 bases and J 6 bases; nucleotides not matched to a gene: 7. Per the germline V gene, CDR1 is SGDLS and CDR2 is YYNGEE. Here the CDR3 DNA reads TGTGCCAGCAGCGAGCAGGGGGCTCTGGATGAAAAACTGTTTTTT. Its translation: CASSEQGALDEKLFF.

The chain has TRBV15 and TRBJ1-5; D is unresolved. Germline CDR1 reads LNHNV; CDR2 reads YYDKDF (reference sequence). The CDR3 consists of 17 residues. V lost 3 bases, J lost 2 bases, and 17 bases lay in between. The CDR3 sequence is CATSRAGTSDRNQPQHF. DNA for the CDR3: TGTGCCACCAGCAGGGCTGGAACATCAGACCGCAATCAGCCCCAGCATTTT.

V is TRBV7-8 and J is TRBJ2-2, with 8 bases lining up with TRBD2. The CDR3 is made up of 16 amino acids. The junction had 9 bases not matched to a gene; V was cut back by 1 base and J by 8 bases. The V gene's germline CDR1 is SGHVS and CDR2 FQNEAQ. The CDR3 DNA follows: TGTGCCAGCAGCTTAGAGCGGGAGTTTCAGTTAGGGGAGCTGTTTTTT. This gives the protein CASSLEREFQLGELFF.

The chain has TRBV20-1 and TRBJ2-1; D is ambiguous. This CDR3 spans 14 amino acids. The ends were cut back, 1 base at V and 0 bases at J, with 7 bases in the middle. CDR1 DFQATT and CDR2 SNEGSKA come from the germline V gene (reference sequence). The CDR3, as DNA: TGCAGTGCTAGAGCTCGGAGCTCCTACAATGAGCAGTTCTTC. Residues: CSARARSSYNEQFF.

This chain connects TRBV25-1 to TRBJ2-7, with D tentatively TRBD2 (6 bases). There are 15 residues in the CDR3. Trimming took 6 bases from V and 5 from J, leaving 20 bases between them. Germline V gene lookup returns CDR1 MGHDK and CDR2 SYGVNS. CDR3 nucleotides: TGTGCCAGCAGAGGATTCCAGGGAGGACGCAACGAGCAGTACTTC. Translation: CASRGFQGGRNEQYF.

V gene TRBV20-1 combines with J gene TRBJ2-1, with TRBD2 identical over 10 bases. J was trimmed by 4 bases and V by 0 bases; bases with no gene match: 15. CDR1 is DFQATT and CDR2 is SNEGSKA in the germline V gene (reference sequence). There are 19 residues in the CDR3. The CDR3 nucleotides are TGCAGTGCTAGAGATTCTTCTAGCGGGAGCAACAGGGATTACAATGAGCAGTTCTTC. This sequence encodes CSARDSSSGSNRDYNEQFF.

V is TRBV4-3 and J is TRBJ2-1; a possible D gene is TRBD1 (8 bases). This CDR3 spans 16 amino acids. Trimming stripped 1 base from V and 4 bases from J, with 14 bases between. From germline, CDR1 is LGHNA and CDR2 YSLEER. DNA for the CDR3: TGCGCCAGCAGCCAAGGGACAGGGAGGGCATACAATGAGCAGTTCTTC. Encoded protein: CASSQGTGRAYNEQFF.

The chain links TRBV4-3 to TRBJ2-2, with unresolved D. Germline CDR1 LGHNA, CDR2 YSLEER. V was pared by 2 bases and J by 5 bases, with 9 bases between. CDR3 size: 14 residues. CDR3 sequence: CASSQSPSTGELFF. DNA for the CDR3: TGCGCCAGCAGCCAAAGTCCTAGTACCGGGGAGCTGTTTTTT.

The J gene is TRBJ1-4, the V gene TRBV20-1; 7 bases are shared with TRBD1. There are 13 residues in the CDR3. Trimming took 5 bases from V and 7 from J; bases not matched to a gene: 7. Germline V gene sequence: CDR1 DFQATT, CDR2 SNEGSKA (reference sequence). The CDR3 spells CSAGTQGSEKLFF. In DNA form, the CDR3 reads TGCAGTGCTGGAACACAGGGGAGTGAAAAACTGTTTTTT.

The J gene is TRBJ2-6, the V gene TRBV12-3 or TRBV12-4; TRBD1 might be the D (5 bases). V dropped 7 bases and J dropped 6 bases, with 13 bases sitting between them. This CDR3 has 14 residues. The CDR3 bases are TGTGCCAGCACCCGGACCAGGGCGGCCAACGTCCTGACTTTC. Protein sequence: CASTRTRAANVLTF.

The chain combines TRBV20-1 with TRBJ2-5, with 9 bases that match TRBD1. The CDR3 is 17 amino acids. Per germline, CDR1 DFQATT and CDR2 SNEGSKA (reference sequence). The V gene end was trimmed by 2 bases and the J gene end by 5 bases; junction bases not matched to a gene: 15. This CDR3 is CSARTPNRDRDWETQYF. The CDR3 DNA is TGCAGTGCTAGAACCCCCAATCGGGACAGGGATTGGGAGACCCAGTACTTC.

This clonotype was detected once. The rearrangement joins TRBV6-5 to TRBJ2-5; TRBD2 is a possible D gene (5 bases). V lost 0 bases and J lost 0, with 5 bases in between. The germline gives CDR1 MNHEY, CDR2 SVGAGI. The CDR3 has 14 residues. For the CDR3, the DNA is TGTGCCAGCAGTTACTCCGGGAACCAAGAGACCCAGTACTTC. This codes for CASSYSGNQETQYF.

V gene TRBV15 combines with J gene TRBJ1-5; D ambiguous. CDR1 LNHNV and CDR2 YYDKDF come from the germline V gene (reference sequence). The CDR3 has 14 residues. V lost 4 bases to trimming and J lost 2 bases, with 9 bases between them. CDR3 DNA: TGTGCCACCAGCAAAGTGGGAGGCAATCAGCCCCAGCATTTT. Its translation is CATSKVGGNQPQHF.

The rearrangement uses TRBV7-9 and TRBJ2-5; D is perhaps TRBD2 (5 bases). Trimming left V 4 bases short and J 7 bases short, with 19 bases between. CDR1 and CDR2 from the germline V gene are SEHNR and FQNEAQ (reference sequence). This CDR3 contains 15 residues. The CDR3 here is CASSSGGWRTGTQYF. CDR3 sequence (DNA): TGTGCCAGCAGCTCCGGTGGATGGCGGACTGGGACCCAGTACTTC.

The rearrangement links TRBV5-6 to TRBJ2-5; weak D call: TRBD2 (6 bases). The CDR3 is 14 residues long. The V end lost 7 bases, the J end lost 4 bases, and 17 bases lay between the germline ends. Germline V gene data show CDR1 as SGHDT and CDR2 as YYEEEE. In DNA, the CDR3 is TGTGCCAGCCTCCAGGGAGGAGGAGGAGAGACCCAGTACTTC. Translation gives CASLQGGGGETQYF.

This clonotype was seen just once. This chain connects TRBV28 to TRBJ2-1; unclear D gene. The CDR3 sequence is 11 residues long. Germline-derived CDR1 and CDR2 are MDHEN and SYDVKM. Trimming cost V 3 bases and J 7 bases, with 4 bases left between them. The DNA of the CDR3 is TGTGCCAGCAGTTTGATAAATGAGCAGTTCTTC. Amino acid sequence: CASSLINEQFF.

The chain carries TRBV4-3 and TRBJ2-1, with 10 nucleotides matching TRBD2. The CDR3 runs to 16 residues. V lost 1 base and J lost 6; bases outside the gene matches: 6. The V gene's germline CDR1 is LGHNA and CDR2 YSLEER. CDR3 in amino acids: CASSQALAGETNEQFF. The CDR3 DNA follows: TGCGCCAGCAGCCAAGCTCTAGCGGGGGAGACCAATGAGCAGTTCTTC.

The chain couples TRBV6-5 to TRBJ2-2, with D unclear. Between the trimmed V and J ends, which lost 3 bases and 4 bases, there was a span of 6 bases. The CDR3 runs 13 residues. CDR1 and CDR2 (germline): MNHEY, SVGAGI. The CDR3 nucleotides read TGTGCCAGCAGTTATGGCAGCACCGGGGAGCTGTTTTTT. The encoded protein is CASSYGSTGELFF.

The V call is TRBV12-3 or TRBV12-4, the J call TRBJ2-5; 10 positions match TRBD2. Unmatched junction bases numbered 2, after V lost 2 bases and J lost 2 bases. The CDR3 runs 15 residues. CDR3 sequence (DNA): TGTGCCAGCAGTTTACTAGCGGGGGAACAAGAGACCCAGTACTTC. Translating gives CASSLLAGEQETQYF.

This clonotype was detected only once. V and J are TRBV29-1 and TRBJ1-2; no reliable D call. Deletions cut 3 bases from V and 8 bases from J, with 10 bases between. The CDR3 spans 11 residues. The germline CDR1 and CDR2 sequences are SQVTM and ANQGSEA. This CDR3 is CSVDLGNGYTF. CDR3 DNA sequence: TGCAGCGTTGATCTCGGGAACGGCTACACCTTC.